Presented here are 29 T cell receptor beta chains from one specimen sequenced in a study of cytomegalovirus exposure and HLA in healthy donors. This PCR relied on a set of 60 Vbeta primers and 13 Jbeta primers. Repertoires were generated with immunoSEQ multiplex PCR, while TCRdb's copy carries only in-frame clones and drops some. The sample yields 150,000 to 200,000 clones, about four fifths seen once. The sequenced material came from PBMCs. These receptors came from a man aged 25-45 years in good health and CMV-seronegative.

As concerns this clone: Germline and junction disagree at one end, which may indicate a read error. The chain links TRBV7-9 to TRBJ1-1, with D tentatively TRBD1 (5 bases). Germline V gene sequence: CDR1 SEHNR, CDR2 FQNEAQ (reference sequence). CDR3 length equals 14 residues. CDR3 bases: TGTTCCAGCAGGGACTCGACGACCCCGCTTGAAGCTTTCTTT. It specifies CSSRDSTTPLEAFF.

In this sample, this clone turned up a few times. The genes are TRBV5-5 and TRBJ2-7; D might be TRBD2 (5 bases). Per the germline V gene, CDR1 is SGHKS and CDR2 is YYEKEE (reference sequence). The CDR3 has 16 amino acids. Deletions cut 0 bases from V and 1 base from J, with 14 bases between. The CDR3 protein is CASSLAGGGYSYEQYF. The CDR3 bases are TGTGCCAGCAGCTTGGCCGGAGGTGGATATTCCTACGAGCAGTACTTC.

This clone has a single count. The chain combines TRBV28 with TRBJ1-1; 9 nucleotides match TRBD1. The length of the CDR3 is 15 residues. The trim removed 5 bases at V and 10 bases at J, leaving 14 bases unmatched. From germline, CDR1 is MDHEN and CDR2 SYDVKM. The CDR3 spells CASSLRPGTGPGAFF. The CDR3 coding sequence is TGTGCCAGCAGTCTACGTCCCGGGACAGGGCCGGGAGCTTTCTTT.

This rearrangement joins TRBV28 to TRBJ2-7, with 9 bases that match TRBD1. With V trimmed by 6 bases and J by 4 bases, 19 bases remained unmatched. The CDR3 has 18 residues. Germline V gene data show CDR1 as MDHEN and CDR2 as SYDVKM. The CDR3 bases are TGTGCCAGCAGACCCGGACAGGGGACGTACCGTTCCCTTTACGAGCAGTACTTC. Translated: CASRPGQGTYRSLYEQYF.

The V gene is TRBV2, the J gene TRBJ2-5; D is perhaps TRBD1 (6 bases). This CDR3 region has 14 residues. With 7 bases removed from V and 11 bases from J, the gap between germline ends came to 23 bases. The germline gives CDR1 SNHLY, CDR2 FYNNEI. The CDR3 DNA is TGTGCCAGCAAATGGACAGCGGAGTCAGGGGAGCAGTACTTC. It yields the protein CASKWTAESGEQYF.

The chain uses TRBV30 and TRBJ1-1; tentatively, D is TRBD1 (6 bases). V gave up 3 bases and J gave up 5 bases, with 16 bases separating them. CDR1 GTSNPN and CDR2 SVGIG come from the germline V gene (reference sequence). The CDR3 loop spans 14 amino acids. CDR3 sequence reads: CAWSGLGGGTEAFF. CDR3 in DNA: TGTGCCTGGAGCGGACTAGGGGGTGGGACTGAAGCTTTCTTT.

The gene calls are TRBV13 and TRBJ2-5; D is possibly TRBD2 (6 bases). The CDR3 totals 19 residues. V shed 4 bases and J shed 5 bases, with 29 bases lying between them. The germline CDR1 and CDR2 sequences are PRHDT and FYEKMQ (reference sequence). CDR3 protein: CASSSEGMAGGVPRETQYF. The DNA for the CDR3 is TGTGCCAGCAGCTCCGAAGGGATGGCTGGCGGGGTTCCTCGCGAGACCCAGTACTTC.

This chain uses TRBV6-6 with TRBJ2-7; D is possibly TRBD1 (6 bases). V was clipped by 5 bases and J by 3 bases, with 14 bases between them. Looked up from germline, CDR1 is MNHNY and CDR2 is SVGAGI (reference sequence). CDR3 size: 14 residues. The CDR3 spells CASSGGRNFYEQYF. CDR3 sequence (DNA): TGTGCCAGCAGTGGGGGCAGGAATTTCTACGAGCAGTACTTC.

V and J are TRBV7-3 and TRBJ1-1, with a possible D match to TRBD1 (6 bases). Germline assignment: CDR1 SGHTA and CDR2 FQGTGA. Trimming took off 5 bases at V and 5 bases at J, with 21 bases between the two ends. This CDR3 contains 16 residues. The CDR3 reads CASSPRGGQGGTEAFF. DNA of the CDR3: TGTGCCAGCAGCCCTCGGGGGGGGCAGGGAGGGACTGAAGCTTTCTTT. Looking up the rest from reference TRBV7-3 and TRBJ1-1 gives the full variable domain: GAGVSQTPSNKVTEKGKYVELRCDPISGHTALYWYRQSLGQGPEFLIYFQGTGAADDSGLPNDRFFAVRPEGSVSTLKIQRTERGDSAVYLCASSPRGGQGGTEAFFGQGTRLTVV.

The chain has TRBV6-6 and TRBJ2-2, with 7 positions matching TRBD1. V lost 6 bases, J lost 2 bases, and 6 bases stayed unmatched. Germline assignment: CDR1 MNHNY and CDR2 SVGAGI (reference sequence). The CDR3 length is 15 residues. Written as DNA, the CDR3 is TGTGCCAGCAGGGTTACAGGGGCCAACACCGGGGAGCTGTTTTTT. This translates into CASRVTGANTGELFF.

The V call is TRBV9, the J call TRBJ1-1; the match to TRBD1 covers 8 bases. The ends lost 4 bases at V and 10 bases at J; junction bases unmatched: 18. Germline assignment: CDR1 SGDLS and CDR2 YYNGEE. This CDR3 is 16 amino acids long. The CDR3 sequence is CASSLGVARGRVGAFF. The CDR3 bases are TGTGCCAGCAGCTTAGGTGTTGCCAGGGGGCGAGTTGGAGCTTTCTTT.

The chain combines TRBV7-2 with TRBJ2-7; 10 nucleotides line up with TRBD2. Germline CDR1 and CDR2: SGHTA and FQGNSA. V gave up 4 bases and J gave up 3 bases; unmatched junction bases: 9. CDR3 length: 16 residues. This CDR3 is CASSSGASGSIYEQYF. CDR3 DNA: TGTGCCAGCAGCTCAGGGGCTAGCGGGAGTATCTACGAGCAGTACTTC.

J is TRBJ2-3 and V is TRBV11-2; no clear D. The ends were cut back, 2 bases at V and 2 bases at J, with 2 bases in the middle. Looked up from germline, CDR1 is SGHAT and CDR2 is FQNNGV. This CDR3 is built from 12 residues. CDR3 residues: CASSLHTDTQYF. CDR3 DNA sequence: TGTGCCAGCAGCTTACACACAGATACGCAGTATTTT.

The chain links TRBV5-8 to TRBJ1-4; D is unresolved. V was clipped by 0 bases and J by 7 bases, with 4 bases between them. CDR1 and CDR2 (germline): SGHTS, YDEGEE. The CDR3 is 12 residues long. The CDR3 is CASSLVAEKLFF. The CDR3 nucleotides are TGTGCCAGCAGCTTGGTAGCTGAAAAACTGTTTTTT. Using reference TRBV5-8 and TRBJ1-4 for the parts outside the CDR3, the full variable domain is EAGVTQSPTHLIKTRGQQATLRCSPISGHTSVYWYQQALGLGLQFLLWYDEGEERNRGNFPPRFSGRQFPNYSSELNVNALELEDSALYLCASSLVAEKLFFGSGTQLSVL.

This chain joins TRBV4-1 and TRBJ1-1; D might be TRBD1 (6 bases). The V end was cut by 5 bases, the J end by 0 bases, with 16 bases between. CDR3 length: 16 amino acids. Germline V gives CDR1 MGHRA, CDR2 YSYEKL. The CDR3 DNA reads TGCGCCAGCAGCGGGAGTTTAGGGACATTGAACACTGAAGCTTTCTTT. Translating gives CASSGSLGTLNTEAFF.

This sequence joins TRBV10-3 and TRBJ2-1; TRBD2 aligns across 8 bases. Germline CDR1 reads ENHRY; CDR2 reads SYGVKD. The CDR3 runs to 17 residues. Germline trimming cut 4 bases from V and 4 bases from J; bases unmatched to any gene: 12. The CDR3 region has the DNA TGTGCCATCAGTGCCCTGGGCGCCGGCGGGGGGTACAATGAGCAGTTCTTC. Protein sequence: CAISALGAGGGYNEQFF.

The chain links TRBV30 to TRBJ1-4, with D uncertain. The ends were cut back, 5 bases at V and 5 bases at J, with 9 bases in the middle. Germline V gives CDR1 GTSNPN, CDR2 SVGIG (reference sequence). This CDR3 contains 12 residues. DNA of the CDR3: TGTGCCTGGGGAGAAATAAATGAAAAACTGTTTTTT. It codes for CAWGEINEKLFF.

This clone showed up just a few times. The J gene is TRBJ1-5, the V gene TRBV7-2, with a tentative D call TRBD1 (6 bases). Germline CDR1 SGHTA, CDR2 FQGNSA. The CDR3 totals 14 residues. With 2 bases removed from V and 4 bases from J, the gap between germline ends came to 9 bases. CDR3 DNA sequence: TGTGCCAGCAGCTTATATGGACAGAATCAGCCCCAGCATTTT. It specifies CASSLYGQNQPQHF. Using reference TRBV7-2 and TRBJ1-5 for the parts outside the CDR3, the full variable domain is GAGVSQSPSNKVTEKGKDVELRCDPISGHTALYWYRQSLGQGLEFLIYFQGNSAPDKSGLPSDRFSAERTGGSVSTLTIQRTQQEDSAVYLCASSLYGQNQPQHFGDGTRLSIL.

Only a few counts were recorded for this clone. The rearrangement links TRBV11-1 to TRBJ2-5; 9 bases are a match to TRBD1. The CDR3 loop spans 15 amino acids. Germline V gene lookup returns CDR1 SGHAT and CDR2 FQDESV (reference sequence). V gave up 5 bases and J gave up 5 bases; unmatched junction bases: 9. The CDR3 nucleotides read TGTGCCAGCAGCAAATACAGGGGGCGTGTGGAGACCCAGTACTTC. Protein: CASSKYRGRVETQYF.

There are a few counts of this clone. The gene calls are TRBV19 and TRBJ1-2, with a tentative D call TRBD1 (5 bases). Germline assignment: CDR1 LNHDA and CDR2 SQIVND (reference sequence). The germline V and J ends were trimmed by 3 bases and 8 bases, with 13 bases remaining between them. There are 13 residues in the CDR3. The CDR3 region has the DNA TGTGCCAGTAGTATTCTAAGGGGTACAGGCTACACCTTC. Translation gives CASSILRGTGYTF.

This rearrangement joins TRBV30 to TRBJ1-2; D uncertain. Trimming stripped 0 bases from V and 1 base from J, with 9 bases between. Germline V gives CDR1 GTSNPN, CDR2 SVGIG (reference sequence). The length of the CDR3 is 14 residues. The DNA of the CDR3 is TGTGCCTGGAGTGTACTGGAGGGTAACTATGGCTACACCTTC. Translating it yields CAWSVLEGNYGYTF.

The chain joins TRBV7-2 to TRBJ2-5, with a possible D match to TRBD2 (5 bases). Trimming removed 2 bases from V and 2 bases from J, with 9 bases in between. The CDR3 is 14 residues long. The germline V gene encodes CDR1 SGHTA and CDR2 FQGNSA. In DNA form, the CDR3 reads TGTGCCAGCAGCTTACGGACGGGACAAGAGACCCAGTACTTC. This sequence encodes CASSLRTGQETQYF.

The rearrangement uses TRBV6-6 and TRBJ2-1; no clear D. Germline loops: CDR1 MNHNY, CDR2 SVGAGI (reference sequence). This CDR3 spans 11 amino acids. V lost 6 bases and J 9 bases, leaving 9 bases between the germline ends. The CDR3 here is CASSPSVEQFF. DNA for the CDR3: TGTGCCAGCAGCCCATCGGTTGAGCAGTTCTTC.

Here the CDR3 reads CASSPPGQVNTEAFF. The CDR3 DNA reads as TGTGCCAGCAGTCCTCCGGGACAGGTTAACACTGAAGCTTTCTTT. This sequence joins TRBV28 and TRBJ1-1, with 8 bases that match TRBD1. The trim removed 5 bases at V and 2 bases at J, leaving 7 bases unmatched. The CDR3 loop spans 15 amino acids. CDR1 MDHEN and CDR2 SYDVKM come from the germline V gene.

This chain uses TRBV19 with TRBJ1-2, with 9 bases identical to TRBD1. V shed 5 bases, J shed 6 bases, and the junction held 10 bases outside the gene matches. The CDR3 spans 15 residues. Germline V lookup: CDR1 LNHDA, CDR2 SQIVND (reference sequence). The CDR3 loop is CASSALQGQGNGYTF. The CDR3 nucleotides read TGTGCCAGTAGTGCTCTCCAGGGACAGGGAAATGGCTACACCTTC.

This rearrangement joins TRBV6-1 to TRBJ2-1, with 11 bases identical to TRBD1. Germline CDR1 reads MNHNS; CDR2 reads SASEGT. The CDR3 has 14 amino acids. J lost 9 bases, V lost 5 bases, and 6 bases had no gene match. CDR3 in DNA: TGTGCCAGCAGTCCCGGGACAGGGGGAACTGAGCAGTTCTTC. This sequence encodes CASSPGTGGTEQFF.

This chain uses TRBV5-1 with TRBJ2-3, with 7 bases aligning to TRBD2. V gave up 5 bases and J gave up 6 bases; unmatched junction bases: 9. The CDR3 is 14 residues long. Germline loops: CDR1 SGHRS, CDR2 YFSETQ. This chain's CDR3 is CASRTSLGGDTQYF. CDR3 nucleotide sequence: TGCGCCAGCAGGACCAGCCTGGGAGGGGATACGCAGTATTTT. The full variable domain, completed using reference TRBV5-1 and TRBJ2-3, is KAGVTQTPRYLIKTRGQQVTLSCSPISGHRSVSWYQQTPGQGLQFLFEYFSETQRNKGNFPGRFSGRQFSNSRSEMNVSTLELGDSALYLCASRTSLGGDTQYFGPGTRLTVL.

The V and J genes are TRBV19 and TRBJ2-3; 8 nucleotides match TRBD1. The CDR3 totals 16 residues. Germline loops: CDR1 LNHDA, CDR2 SQIVND (reference sequence). Trimming at V came to 5 bases and at J to 3 bases, leaving 10 bases not matched to a gene. The CDR3 sequence: CASSPPRQGATDTQYF. The CDR3 DNA reads TGTGCCAGTAGTCCGCCCCGGCAGGGGGCTACAGATACGCAGTATTTT.

This clone was seen a few times. This chain joins TRBV28 and TRBJ1-1; TRBD1 matches 8 bases. Germline CDR1 MDHEN, CDR2 SYDVKM. This CDR3 is built from 13 residues. The J segment lost 6 bases and the V segment lost 5 bases, leaving 5 bases of the junction unmatched. CDR3 amino acids: CASSPGGLAEAFF. Here the CDR3 DNA reads TGTGCCAGCAGTCCAGGGGGCCTCGCTGAAGCTTTCTTT.